This passage covers 27 T cell receptor beta chains from one sample sequenced in a study of shared clonotypes between healthy human individuals. The protocol was immunoSEQ multiplex PCR, while the TCRdb copy is restricted to in-frame clones and leaves out a portion. The sample consists of around 2.5 million clones, roughly 93% of them appearing once. The material sequenced was naive CD4+ T cells from PBMCs. Subset noted: CD45RA+ positively selected. Receptor source: a man younger than 35 in good health. Some clones in this sample may be carry-over from other donors' samples.

Concerning this clone itself: Other DNA variants within this sample encode the same CDR3. This chain connects TRBV2 to TRBJ2-5; no clear D gene. V lost 6 bases, J lost 5 bases, and 7 bases lay in between. Germline CDR1 is SNHLY and CDR2 is FYNNEI. The CDR3 covers 11 residues. The CDR3 nucleotides are TGTGCCAGCAGCCTGGGGGAGACCCAGTACTTC. Translation: CASSLGETQYF.

The CDR3 sequence: CASSSQSTDTQYF. The CDR3 nucleotides are TGTGCCAGCAGTTCCCAATCAACAGATACGCAGTATTTT. V is TRBV28 and J is TRBJ2-3, with unresolved D. V was cut by 4 bases and J by 3 bases, with 8 bases left in between. CDR1 MDHEN and CDR2 SYDVKM come from the germline V gene. This CDR3 has 13 amino acids. Using reference TRBV28 and TRBJ2-3 for the parts outside the CDR3, the full variable domain is DVKVTQSSRYLVKRTGEKVFLECVQDMDHENMFWYRQDPGLGLRLIYFSYDVKMKEKGDIPEGYSVSREKKERFSLILESASTNQTSMYLCASSSQSTDTQYFGPGTRLTVL.

The rearrangement links TRBV19 to TRBJ2-2, with D possibly matching TRBD2 (6 bases). Germline V gene sequence: CDR1 LNHDA, CDR2 SQIVND (reference sequence). The V and J ends lost 10 bases and 5 bases respectively, with 14 bases between them. This CDR3 spans 13 amino acids. The CDR3 region is CATQLALTGELFF. The CDR3 region has the DNA TGTGCCACCCAACTAGCTCTGACCGGGGAGCTGTTTTTT. The full variable domain, in which reference TRBV19 and TRBJ2-2 provide the parts outside the CDR3, is DGGITQSPKYLFRKEGQNVTLSCEQNLNHDAMYWYRQDPGQGLRLIYYSQIVNDFQKGDIAEGYSVSREKKESFPLTVTSAQKNPTAFYLCATQLALTGELFFGEGSRLTVL.

V gene TRBV18 combines with J gene TRBJ1-5; D perhaps matches TRBD1 (6 bases). This CDR3 has 14 residues. Per germline, CDR1 KGHSH and CDR2 LQKENI. With 6 bases removed from V and 4 bases from J, the gap between germline ends came to 13 bases. Here the CDR3 DNA reads TGTGCCAGCTCGGCCGTCCAGGGGAATCAGCCCCAGCATTTT. It encodes CASSAVQGNQPQHF.

The chain couples TRBV28 to TRBJ1-2; D unclear. V shed 6 bases and J shed 6 bases, with 14 bases lying between them. The germline CDR1 and CDR2 sequences are MDHEN and SYDVKM. CDR3 length: 13 residues. In DNA, the CDR3 is TGTGCCAGCAGCCCCCCAAGGAGGGATGGCTACACCTTC. This codes for CASSPPRRDGYTF.

This chain joins TRBV6-5 and TRBJ1-5, with a possible D match to TRBD1 (5 bases). V lost 6 bases, J lost 0 bases, and 9 bases lay in between. Per the germline V gene, CDR1 is MNHEY and CDR2 is SVGAGI. The CDR3 is 14 amino acids. The DNA of the CDR3 is TGTGCCAGCAGGAGACAGAATAGCAATCAGCCCCAGCATTTT. Its translation is CASRRQNSNQPQHF.

This CDR3 reads CASTQLRGMGQPQHF. The CDR3 DNA is TGTGCCAGCACCCAGCTCAGGGGTATGGGTCAGCCCCAGCATTTT. The chain is built from TRBV6-6 and TRBJ1-5; the D gene is possibly TRBD1 (6 bases). Trimming took off 7 bases at V and 6 bases at J, with 19 bases between the two ends. Per the germline V gene, CDR1 is MNHNY and CDR2 is SVGAGI (reference sequence). This CDR3 comprises 15 residues.

This chain uses TRBV11-3 with TRBJ2-1; D remains unclear. The CDR3 covers 16 residues. V lost 5 bases to trimming and J lost 0 bases, with 14 bases between them. Per the germline V gene, CDR1 is SGHNT and CDR2 is YENEEA. CDR3 residues: CASSGRVGSSYNEQFF. The CDR3 DNA reads as TGTGCCAGCAGCGGCCGGGTAGGAAGCTCCTACAATGAGCAGTTCTTC.

This chain connects TRBV25-1 to TRBJ2-5, with D maybe TRBD1 (6 bases). Looked up from germline, CDR1 is MGHDK and CDR2 is SYGVNS. Trimming took off 6 bases at V and 3 bases at J, with 8 bases between the two ends. This CDR3 region has 12 residues. CDR3: CASRDSKETQYF. The CDR3 DNA sequence: TGTGCCAGCAGGGACAGTAAAGAGACCCAGTACTTC.

V and J are TRBV6-6 and TRBJ2-7; no reliable D call. V was trimmed by 9 bases and J by 3 bases, leaving 18 bases between them. This CDR3 has 14 amino acids. Germline V gene data show CDR1 as MNHNY and CDR2 as SVGAGI (reference sequence). CDR3 nucleotide sequence: TGTGCCAGTCGGGTGGTCGAGAATGGCTACGAGCAGTACTTC. Translation gives CASRVVENGYEQYF.

The chain carries TRBV10-3 and TRBJ2-7, with D maybe TRBD2 (5 bases). CDR1 and CDR2 from the germline V gene are ENHRY and SYGVKD. The V gene lost 0 bases and the J gene lost 1 base, with 10 bases spanning the gap. The CDR3 contains 15 residues. The CDR3 DNA is TGTGCCATCAGTGAGTCGAATCGGGGTTCCTACGAGCAGTACTTC. Encoded protein: CAISESNRGSYEQYF.

This chain connects TRBV6-5 to TRBJ2-1, with a possible D match to TRBD1 (5 bases). The CDR3 is 15 amino acids. V lost 10 bases to trimming and J lost 0 bases, with 16 bases between them. CDR1 is MNHEY, CDR2 SVGAGI, per germline. CDR3 residues: CANRSAPSSYNEQFF. CDR3 DNA: TGTGCCAACAGGTCGGCCCCTAGCTCCTACAATGAGCAGTTCTTC.

The chain is built from TRBV5-6 and TRBJ1-2; D is undetermined. This CDR3 spans 13 amino acids. Germline loops: CDR1 SGHDT, CDR2 YYEEEE. Between the trimmed V and J ends, which lost 2 bases and 4 bases, there was a span of 9 bases. The DNA of the CDR3 is TGTGCCAGCAGCTTCGGGGAATTCTATGGCTACACCTTC. This sequence encodes CASSFGEFYGYTF.

CDR3 amino acids: CASSTERTATMNTEAFF. The CDR3 nucleotides are TGTGCCAGTAGTACTGAAAGGACAGCCACAATGAACACTGAAGCTTTCTTT. The J gene is TRBJ1-1, the V gene TRBV19, with D perhaps matching TRBD1 (6 bases). The V gene's germline CDR1 is LNHDA and CDR2 SQIVND (reference sequence). Trimming pared 4 bases from V and 0 bases from J, leaving 18 bases between. This CDR3 has 17 residues.

The V gene is TRBV19, the J gene TRBJ1-2; D may be TRBD1 (5 bases). CDR1 is LNHDA, CDR2 SQIVND, per germline (reference sequence). The CDR3 runs 13 residues. Trimming stripped 4 bases from V and 2 bases from J, with 8 bases between. The CDR3 here is CASSTGPNYGYTF. In nucleotides, the CDR3 is TGTGCCAGTAGTACAGGGCCCAACTATGGCTACACCTTC.

This chain uses TRBV28 with TRBJ2-1; D tentatively fits TRBD1 or TRBD2 (5 bases each). Per germline, CDR1 MDHEN and CDR2 SYDVKM. V gave up 2 bases and J gave up 7 bases, with 15 bases separating them. The CDR3 sequence is 15 residues long. The CDR3 region is CASSLLGTQGNEQFF. CDR3 DNA: TGTGCCAGCAGTTTACTAGGGACCCAAGGAAATGAGCAGTTCTTC.

The chain recombines TRBV7-2 with TRBJ1-2, with D possibly matching TRBD1 (5 bases). The germline CDR1 and CDR2 sequences are SGHTA and FQGNSA. The CDR3 spans 13 residues. Trimming stripped 0 bases from V and 5 bases from J, with 7 bases between. CDR3 in amino acids: CASSLAGGYGYTF. CDR3 nucleotide sequence: TGTGCCAGCAGCTTAGCTGGGGGATATGGCTACACCTTC.

The chain combines TRBV11-3 with TRBJ2-3, with TRBD2 as a possible D gene (5 bases). The germline CDR1 and CDR2 sequences are SGHNT and YENEEA. V was clipped by 2 bases and J by 3 bases, with 12 bases between them. The CDR3 is made up of 15 amino acids. The CDR3 coding sequence is TGTGCCAGCAGCTTATCGGGGTATGGTACAGATACGCAGTATTTT. This sequence encodes CASSLSGYGTDTQYF.

The chain employs TRBV7-2 and TRBJ2-3; 11 bases agree with TRBD2. The junction had 6 bases not matched to a gene; V was cut back by 5 bases and J by 2 bases. CDR1 SGHTA and CDR2 FQGNSA come from the germline V gene. The CDR3 runs 16 residues. For the CDR3, the DNA is TGTGCCAGCAGCCCCCCGACTAGCGGGAACACAGATACGCAGTATTTT. Protein product: CASSPPTSGNTDTQYF.

V is TRBV9 and J is TRBJ2-5, with D possibly TRBD1 on 6 matching bases. V gave up 4 bases and J gave up 0 bases, with 16 bases separating them. CDR1 and CDR2 (germline): SGDLS, YYNGEE. The CDR3 covers 16 residues. CDR3 in amino acids: CASSRHPDSDQETQYF. The CDR3 DNA reads as TGTGCCAGCAGCCGACATCCGGACAGCGACCAAGAGACCCAGTACTTC.

In its sample, this clone was seen once. The chain links TRBV6-1 to TRBJ2-3; TRBD2 matches 8 bases. The V segment lost 4 bases and the J segment 2 bases; nucleotides outside the gene matches: 8. CDR1 is MNHNS, CDR2 SASEGT, per germline. The CDR3 loop spans 16 amino acids. The CDR3, as DNA: TGTGCCAGCAGTGCTTATAGCGGGACGGCCACAGATACGCAGTATTTT. Protein: CASSAYSGTATDTQYF.

As concerns this clone: Other DNA sequences of this sample code for an identical CDR3. For the CDR3, the DNA is TGTGCCAGCTCACCACCTGGTCAGGGCGGAGGGGAGCAGTTCTTC. It translates to CASSPPGQGGGEQFF. J is TRBJ2-1 and V is TRBV18; TRBD2 might be the D (6 bases). The CDR3 consists of 15 residues. The germline V gene encodes CDR1 KGHSH and CDR2 LQKENI. V was clipped by 0 bases and J by 10 bases, with 16 bases between them.

As regards this clone: The same CDR3 arises from other DNA sequences in this sample as well. The chain joins TRBV29-1 to TRBJ1-1; TRBD1 matches 9 bases. Looked up from germline, CDR1 is SQVTM and CDR2 is ANQGSEA. This CDR3 comprises 13 residues. V lost 6 bases to trimming and J lost 0 bases; unmatched junction nucleotides: 2. The CDR3 reads CSVHRGLNTEAFF. The CDR3 region has the DNA TGCAGCGTACACAGGGGGCTGAACACTGAAGCTTTCTTT.

The chain links TRBV5-1 to TRBJ1-5, with TRBD1 as a possible D gene (6 bases). The V and J ends lost 4 bases and 3 bases respectively, with 17 bases between them. Per germline, CDR1 SGHRS and CDR2 YFSETQ. CDR3 length: 16 amino acids. The CDR3 coding sequence is TGCGCCAGCAGCCCGTGGGGTTCAGGGGACAATCAGCCCCAGCATTTT. Translating it yields CASSPWGSGDNQPQHF.

V is TRBV6-1 and J is TRBJ1-2; TRBD1 matches 7 bases. CDR3 length: 14 amino acids. CDR1 is MNHNS and CDR2 is SASEGT in the germline V gene. The ends lost 4 bases at V and 4 bases at J; junction bases unmatched: 6. DNA for the CDR3: TGTGCCAGCAGTGGAGAGAGACAGGGCTATGGCTACACCTTC. Protein sequence: CASSGERQGYGYTF.

The chain uses TRBV2 and TRBJ1-5; 8 bases are shared with TRBD1. Germline CDR1 is SNHLY and CDR2 is FYNNEI. V was pared by 9 bases and J by 0 bases, with 4 bases of the junction left unmatched. This CDR3 contains 14 residues. The CDR3 here is CARDREYSNQPQHF. DNA of the CDR3: TGTGCCAGGGACAGGGAATATAGCAATCAGCCCCAGCATTTT.

The V call is TRBV2, the J call TRBJ2-4; D gene ambiguous. CDR3 length equals 10 residues. The germline V gene encodes CDR1 SNHLY and CDR2 FYNNEI. Deletions cut 5 bases from V and 13 bases from J, with 9 bases between. The CDR3 DNA reads as TGTGCCAGCAGTAACAGAGTCCAGTACTTC. Residues: CASSNRVQYF.